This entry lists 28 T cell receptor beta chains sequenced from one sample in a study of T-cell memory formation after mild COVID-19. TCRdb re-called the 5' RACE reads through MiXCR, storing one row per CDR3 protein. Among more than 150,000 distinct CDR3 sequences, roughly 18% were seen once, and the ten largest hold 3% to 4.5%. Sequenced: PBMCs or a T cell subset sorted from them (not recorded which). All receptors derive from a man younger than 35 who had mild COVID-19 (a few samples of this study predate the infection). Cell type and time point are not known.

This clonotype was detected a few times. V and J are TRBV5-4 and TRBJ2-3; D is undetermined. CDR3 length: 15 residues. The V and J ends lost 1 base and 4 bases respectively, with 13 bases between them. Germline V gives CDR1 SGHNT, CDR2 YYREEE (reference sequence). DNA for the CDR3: TGTGCCAGCAGCTTGCCGGGTAGTGTCTCAGATACGCAGTATTTT. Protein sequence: CASSLPGSVSDTQYF.

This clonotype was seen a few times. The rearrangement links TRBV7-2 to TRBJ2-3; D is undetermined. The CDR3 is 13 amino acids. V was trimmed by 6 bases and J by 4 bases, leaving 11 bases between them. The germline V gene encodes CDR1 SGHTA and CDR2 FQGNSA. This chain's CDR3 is CASRRASADTQYF. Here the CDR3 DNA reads TGTGCCAGCAGACGAGCTAGTGCAGATACGCAGTATTTT.

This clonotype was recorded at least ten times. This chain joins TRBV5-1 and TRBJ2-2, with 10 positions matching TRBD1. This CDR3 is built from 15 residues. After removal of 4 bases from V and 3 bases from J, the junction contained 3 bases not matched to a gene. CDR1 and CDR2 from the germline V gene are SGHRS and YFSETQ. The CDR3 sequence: CASSLGQGDTGELFF. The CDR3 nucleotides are TGCGCCAGCAGCCTAGGACAGGGGGACACCGGGGAGCTGTTTTTT. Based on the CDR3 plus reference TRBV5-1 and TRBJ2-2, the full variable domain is KAGVTQTPRYLIKTRGQQVTLSCSPISGHRSVSWYQQTPGQGLQFLFEYFSETQRNKGNFPGRFSGRQFSNSRSEMNVSTLELGDSALYLCASSLGQGDTGELFFGEGSRLTVL.

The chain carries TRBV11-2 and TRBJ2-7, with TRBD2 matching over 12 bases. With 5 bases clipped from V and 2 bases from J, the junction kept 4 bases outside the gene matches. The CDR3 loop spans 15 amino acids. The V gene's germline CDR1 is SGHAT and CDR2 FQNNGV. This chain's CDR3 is CASSTRTSGAYEQYF. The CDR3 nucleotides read TGTGCCAGCAGCACAAGGACTAGCGGGGCCTACGAGCAGTACTTC. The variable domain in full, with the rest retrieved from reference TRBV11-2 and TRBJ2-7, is EAGVAQSPRYKIIEKRQSVAFWCNPISGHATLYWYQQILGQGPKLLIQFQNNGVVDDSQLPKDRFSAERLKGVDSTLKIQPAKLEDSAVYLCASSTRTSGAYEQYFGPGTRLTVT.

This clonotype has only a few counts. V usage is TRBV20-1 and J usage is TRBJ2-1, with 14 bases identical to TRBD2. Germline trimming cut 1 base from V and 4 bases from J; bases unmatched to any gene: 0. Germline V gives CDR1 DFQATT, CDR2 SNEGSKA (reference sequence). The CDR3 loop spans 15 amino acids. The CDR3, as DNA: TGCAGTGCTAGAGGACTAGCGGGGGGGTACAATGAGCAGTTCTTC. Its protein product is CSARGLAGGYNEQFF.

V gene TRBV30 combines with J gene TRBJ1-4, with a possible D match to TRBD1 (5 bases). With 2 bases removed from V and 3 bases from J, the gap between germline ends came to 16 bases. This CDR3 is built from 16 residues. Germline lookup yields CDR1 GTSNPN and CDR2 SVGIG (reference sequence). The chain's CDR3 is CAWSSGRAGPNEKLFF. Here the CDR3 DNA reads TGTGCCTGGAGTTCGGGTCGGGCAGGGCCTAATGAAAAACTGTTTTTT.

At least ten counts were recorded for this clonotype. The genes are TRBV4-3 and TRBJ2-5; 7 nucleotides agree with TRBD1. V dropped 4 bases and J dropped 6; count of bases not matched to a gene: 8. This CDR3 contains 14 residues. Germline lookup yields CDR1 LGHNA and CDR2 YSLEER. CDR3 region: CASSPRQGVKTQYF. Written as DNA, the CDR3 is TGCGCCAGCAGCCCCCGACAGGGAGTAAAGACCCAGTACTTC.

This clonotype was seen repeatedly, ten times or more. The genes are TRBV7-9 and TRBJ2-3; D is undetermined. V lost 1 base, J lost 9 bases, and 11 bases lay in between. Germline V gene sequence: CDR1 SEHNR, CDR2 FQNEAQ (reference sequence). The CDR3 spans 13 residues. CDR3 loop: CASSLEGAGTQYF. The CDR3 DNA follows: TGTGCCAGCAGCTTAGAGGGTGCCGGGACGCAGTATTTT.

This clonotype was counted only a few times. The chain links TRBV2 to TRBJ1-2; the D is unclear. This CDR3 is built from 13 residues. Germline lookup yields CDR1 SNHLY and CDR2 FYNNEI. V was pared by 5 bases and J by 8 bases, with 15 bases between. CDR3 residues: CASSLQELLGYTF. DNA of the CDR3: TGTGCCAGCAGTTTACAAGAGCTTCTGGGCTACACCTTC.

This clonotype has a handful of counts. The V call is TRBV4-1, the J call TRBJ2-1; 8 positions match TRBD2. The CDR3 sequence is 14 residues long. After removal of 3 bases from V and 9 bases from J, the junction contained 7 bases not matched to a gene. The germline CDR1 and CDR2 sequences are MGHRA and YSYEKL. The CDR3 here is CASSHPRGGTEQFF. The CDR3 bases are TGCGCCAGCAGCCATCCCCGGGGGGGGACTGAGCAGTTCTTC.

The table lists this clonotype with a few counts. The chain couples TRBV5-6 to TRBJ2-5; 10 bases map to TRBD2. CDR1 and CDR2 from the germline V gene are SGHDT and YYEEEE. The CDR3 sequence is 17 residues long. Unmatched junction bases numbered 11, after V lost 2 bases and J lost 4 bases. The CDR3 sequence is CASSFVQGTSAGETQYF. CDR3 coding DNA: TGTGCCAGCAGCTTCGTCCAGGGGACTAGCGCCGGAGAGACCCAGTACTTC.

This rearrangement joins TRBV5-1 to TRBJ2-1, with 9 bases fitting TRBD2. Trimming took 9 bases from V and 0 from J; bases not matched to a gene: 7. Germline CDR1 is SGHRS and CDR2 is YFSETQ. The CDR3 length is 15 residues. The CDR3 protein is CATRAGGSSYNEQFF. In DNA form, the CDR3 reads TGCGCCACACGAGCGGGGGGCAGCTCCTACAATGAGCAGTTCTTC.

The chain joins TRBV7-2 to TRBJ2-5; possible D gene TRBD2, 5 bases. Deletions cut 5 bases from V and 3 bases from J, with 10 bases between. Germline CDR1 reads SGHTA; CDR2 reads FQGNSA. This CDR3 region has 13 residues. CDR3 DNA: TGTGCCAGCAGCGGACTGTCGAAAGAGACCCAGTACTTC. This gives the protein CASSGLSKETQYF.

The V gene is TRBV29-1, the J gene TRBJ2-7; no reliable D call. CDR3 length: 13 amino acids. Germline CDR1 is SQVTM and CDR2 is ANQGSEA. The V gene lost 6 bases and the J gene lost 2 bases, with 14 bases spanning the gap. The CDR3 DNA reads TGCAGCGTCGCCTTCGGACCTACCTACGAGCAGTACTTC. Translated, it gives CSVAFGPTYEQYF.

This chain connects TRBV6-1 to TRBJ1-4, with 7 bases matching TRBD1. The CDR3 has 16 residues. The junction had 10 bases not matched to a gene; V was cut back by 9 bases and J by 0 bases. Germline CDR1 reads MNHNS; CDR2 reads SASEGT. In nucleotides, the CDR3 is TGTGCCAGTCAGGACAGGCCAACTGCAACTAATGAAAAACTGTTTTTT. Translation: CASQDRPTATNEKLFF.

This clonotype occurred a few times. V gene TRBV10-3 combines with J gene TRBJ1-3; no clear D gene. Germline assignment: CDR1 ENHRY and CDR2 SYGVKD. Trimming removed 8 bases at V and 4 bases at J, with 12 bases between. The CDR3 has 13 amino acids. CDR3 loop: CAIPWEAGNTIYF. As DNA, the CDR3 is TGTGCCATCCCTTGGGAGGCGGGAAACACCATATATTTT.

The CDR3 region is CASSYNSGAGYTF. The DNA for the CDR3 is TGTGCCAGCAGTTACAATTCAGGGGCCGGCTACACCTTC. The chain couples TRBV6-6 to TRBJ1-2; weak D call: TRBD1 (6 bases). Germline CDR1 MNHNY, CDR2 SVGAGI (reference sequence). V was trimmed by 2 bases and J by 8 bases, leaving 12 bases between them. The CDR3 has 13 residues.

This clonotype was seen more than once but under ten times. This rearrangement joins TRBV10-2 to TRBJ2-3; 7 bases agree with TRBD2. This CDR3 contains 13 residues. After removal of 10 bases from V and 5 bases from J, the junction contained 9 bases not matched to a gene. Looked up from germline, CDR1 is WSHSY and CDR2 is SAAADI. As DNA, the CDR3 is TGCGCCACCCGTGGTACGGGAGGAGATACGCAGTATTTT. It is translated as CATRGTGGDTQYF.

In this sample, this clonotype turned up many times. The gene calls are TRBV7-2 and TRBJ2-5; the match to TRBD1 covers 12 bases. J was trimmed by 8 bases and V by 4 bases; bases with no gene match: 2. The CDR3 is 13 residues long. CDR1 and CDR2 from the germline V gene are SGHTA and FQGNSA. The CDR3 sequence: CASSSGQGATQYF. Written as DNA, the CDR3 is TGTGCCAGCAGCTCGGGACAGGGGGCTACCCAGTACTTC.

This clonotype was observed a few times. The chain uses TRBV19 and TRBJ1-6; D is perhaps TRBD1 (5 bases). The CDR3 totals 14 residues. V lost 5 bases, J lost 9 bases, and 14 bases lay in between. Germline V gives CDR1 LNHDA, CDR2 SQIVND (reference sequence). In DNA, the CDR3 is TGTGCCAGTAGTGGCGGGGCGCGGGGTTCACCCCTCCACTTT. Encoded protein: CASSGGARGSPLHF. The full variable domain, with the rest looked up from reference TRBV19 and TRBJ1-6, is DGGITQSPKYLFRKEGQNVTLSCEQNLNHDAMYWYRQDPGQGLRLIYYSQIVNDFQKGDIAEGYSVSREKKESFPLTVTSAQKNPTAFYLCASSGGARGSPLHFGNGTRLTVT.

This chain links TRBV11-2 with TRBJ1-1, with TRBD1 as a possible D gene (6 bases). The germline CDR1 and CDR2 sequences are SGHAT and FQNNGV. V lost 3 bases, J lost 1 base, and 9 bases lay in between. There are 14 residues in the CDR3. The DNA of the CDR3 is TGTGCCAGCAGCTTTTCGACAGGGAACACTGAAGCTTTCTTT. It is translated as CASSFSTGNTEAFF.

CDR3 in amino acids: CASSFQPGQGGEKLFF. In DNA form, the CDR3 reads TGCGCCAGCAGCTTTCAACCGGGACAGGGCGGTGAAAAACTGTTTTTT. The gene calls are TRBV5-1 and TRBJ1-4; 9 bases align to TRBD1. The length of the CDR3 is 16 residues. CDR1 is SGHRS and CDR2 is YFSETQ in the germline V gene. Trimming cost V 2 bases and J 7 bases; bases outside gene matches: 9.

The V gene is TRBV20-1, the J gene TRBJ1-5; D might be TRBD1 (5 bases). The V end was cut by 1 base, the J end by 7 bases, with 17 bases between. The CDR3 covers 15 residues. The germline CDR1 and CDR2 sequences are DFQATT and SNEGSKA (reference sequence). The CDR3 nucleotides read TGCAGTGCTAGAGGGGCTGGGGGTTTTTTGCAGCCCCAGCATTTT. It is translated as CSARGAGGFLQPQHF.

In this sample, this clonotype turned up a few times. The CDR3 is CASSSQGGEAFF. CDR3 DNA sequence: TGTGCCAGCAGCTCCCAGGGGGGTGAGGCTTTCTTT. The chain has TRBV7-3 and TRBJ1-1; TRBD1 agrees at 7 bases. J was trimmed by 11 bases and V by 4 bases; bases with no gene match: 7. There are 12 residues in the CDR3. Germline-derived CDR1 and CDR2 are SGHTA and FQGTGA.

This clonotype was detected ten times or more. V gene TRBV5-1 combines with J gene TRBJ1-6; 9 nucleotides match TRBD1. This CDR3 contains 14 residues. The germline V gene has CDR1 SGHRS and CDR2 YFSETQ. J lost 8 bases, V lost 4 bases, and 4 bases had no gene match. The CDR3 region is CASSPGQGYSPLHF. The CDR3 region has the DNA TGCGCCAGCAGCCCGGGACAGGGCTATTCACCCCTCCACTTT.

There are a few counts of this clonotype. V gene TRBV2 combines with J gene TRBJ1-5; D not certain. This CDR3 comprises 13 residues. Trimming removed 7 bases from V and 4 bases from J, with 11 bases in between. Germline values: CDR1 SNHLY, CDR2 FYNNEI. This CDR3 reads CASNPGINQPQHF. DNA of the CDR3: TGTGCCAGCAATCCGGGGATTAATCAGCCCCAGCATTTT.

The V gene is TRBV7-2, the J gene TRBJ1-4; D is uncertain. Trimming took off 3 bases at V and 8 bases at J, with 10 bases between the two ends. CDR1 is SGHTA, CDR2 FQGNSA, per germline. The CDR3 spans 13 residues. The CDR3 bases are TGTGCCAGCAGCTTCTCCCCCGGCGAAAAACTGTTTTTT. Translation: CASSFSPGEKLFF.

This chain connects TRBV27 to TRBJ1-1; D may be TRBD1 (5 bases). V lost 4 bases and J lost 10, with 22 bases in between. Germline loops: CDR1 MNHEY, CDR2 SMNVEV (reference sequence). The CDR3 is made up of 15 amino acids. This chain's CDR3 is CASSSDSWGPRRAFF. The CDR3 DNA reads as TGTGCCAGCAGTTCAGACAGTTGGGGTCCCCGAAGAGCTTTCTTT.